Given below is one T cell receptor beta chain in context. Its antigen remains unidentified. The sequenced fragment ends 3 residues before the CDR3 boundary, so the rest is inferred from the germline J gene. Profiled with immunoSEQ multiplex PCR; TCRdb holds only in-frame clones, not every one. The sample includes fewer than 50,000 clones. V lost 2 bases and J lost 2, with 3 bases in between. The V gene's germline CDR1 is SNHLY and CDR2 FYNNEI. The CDR3 length is 13 residues. The sample belongs to a study of T cells in women clearing cervical HPV infection. Study in general: Controls' single incident HPV16 infection cleared within 12 months without precancer.

Study results and caveats: It is unknown whether associations predate infection; no effector/memory or HPV-specific sorting.

The chain joins TRBV2 to TRBJ2-2; D uncertain. This sequence was found in a woman aged 18 to 75 with a cervical HPV16 infection that either progressed to CIN3+ or cleared (not recorded which). Sequences were obtained from blood buffy coat. Partial CDR3 DNA: TGTGCCAGCAGTGAACAAAACACCGGGGAG. It specifies CASSEQNTGE. The whole CDR3 protein is CASSEQNTGELFF.